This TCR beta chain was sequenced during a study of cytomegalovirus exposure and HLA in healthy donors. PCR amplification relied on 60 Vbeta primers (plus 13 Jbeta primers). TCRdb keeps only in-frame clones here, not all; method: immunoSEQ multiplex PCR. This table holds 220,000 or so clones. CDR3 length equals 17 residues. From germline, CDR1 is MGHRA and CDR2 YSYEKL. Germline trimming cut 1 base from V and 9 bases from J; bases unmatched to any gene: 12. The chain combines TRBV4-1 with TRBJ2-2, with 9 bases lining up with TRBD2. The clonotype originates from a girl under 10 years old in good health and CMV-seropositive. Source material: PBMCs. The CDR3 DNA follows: TGCGCCAGCAGCCAAGGGGGCATTGGCGGGAGGGCCCGGGAGCTGTTTTTT. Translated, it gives CASSQGGIGGRARELFF.